The 19 T cell receptor beta chains reported below all come from one sample, sequenced in a study of T cell responses to AZD1222 COVID-19 vaccine. Sequenced by immunoSEQ multiplex PCR; TCRdb stores in-frame clones only, minus some. There are about 110,000 clones in the sample; more than 70% occur only once, and about 5% lies in the top ten. This material consisted of peripheral blood, taken on day 0 of AZD1222 vaccination. These receptors all come from an adult in good health.

The chain couples TRBV18 to TRBJ1-5; possible D gene TRBD1, 5 bases. The ends were cut back, 5 bases at V and 4 bases at J, with 12 bases in the middle. This CDR3 spans 14 amino acids. Germline CDR1 reads KGHSH; CDR2 reads LQKENI. The CDR3 spells CASSKGPQNQPQHF. The CDR3 DNA reads TGTGCCAGCTCAAAGGGACCGCAGAATCAGCCCCAGCATTTT.

V and J are TRBV19 and TRBJ2-1; D is unclear. The CDR3 is made up of 15 amino acids. CDR1 and CDR2 from the germline V gene are LNHDA and SQIVND (reference sequence). V lost 1 base and J lost 1, with 8 bases in between. The CDR3 sequence is CASSIALASYNEQFF. The CDR3 nucleotides are TGTGCCAGTAGTATAGCTTTGGCATCCTACAATGAGCAGTTCTTC.

The chain carries TRBV7-9 and TRBJ2-7; a weak D match, TRBD2 (7 bases). The CDR3 contains 16 residues. V was cut by 1 base and J by 3 bases, with 16 bases left in between. Germline CDR1 reads SEHNR; CDR2 reads FQNEAQ (reference sequence). Here the CDR3 reads CASSLGGGGFGYEQYF. In DNA, the CDR3 is TGTGCCAGCAGCTTAGGGGGAGGGGGGTTCGGCTACGAGCAGTACTTC.

The CDR3 DNA sequence: TGTGCCAGCAGTGGTCCCGGGACTAGCGGGGGGGCCTTGCCCTACGAGCAGTACTTC. The encoded protein is CASSGPGTSGGALPYEQYF. This rearrangement joins TRBV28 to TRBJ2-7, with 16 bases aligning to TRBD2. This CDR3 spans 19 amino acids. CDR1 is MDHEN, CDR2 SYDVKM, per germline. Losses at the gene ends were 5 bases for V and 2 bases for J; bases not matched to a gene: 12.

The chain employs TRBV7-2 and TRBJ1-3; D is uncertain. Trimming left V 2 bases short and J 2 bases short, with 4 bases between. Germline V CDR1 and CDR2: SGHTA, FQGNSA. The CDR3 sequence is 13 residues long. The CDR3 bases are TGTGCCAGCAGCTTACTCGCTGGAAACACCATATATTTT. It yields the protein CASSLLAGNTIYF.

The rearrangement joins TRBV19 to TRBJ1-5, with D uncertain. Germline V gives CDR1 LNHDA, CDR2 SQIVND (reference sequence). Trimming took 5 bases from V and 6 from J, leaving 11 bases between them. The CDR3 spans 13 residues. For the CDR3, the DNA is TGTGCCAGTAGTGTAAGTGTGGCTCAGCCCCAGCATTTT. As protein: CASSVSVAQPQHF. The variable domain in full, with the rest retrieved from reference TRBV19 and TRBJ1-5, is DGGITQSPKYLFRKEGQNVTLSCEQNLNHDAMYWYRQDPGQGLRLIYYSQIVNDFQKGDIAEGYSVSREKKESFPLTVTSAQKNPTAFYLCASSVSVAQPQHFGDGTRLSIL.

The genes are TRBV11-3 and TRBJ1-4, with 10 bases aligning to TRBD1. V was pared by 1 base and J by 3 bases, with 11 bases of the junction left unmatched. There are 19 residues in the CDR3. Germline lookup yields CDR1 SGHNT and CDR2 YENEEA. CDR3 sequence: CASSLGVGTGASANEKLFF. The CDR3 DNA follows: TGTGCCAGCAGCTTAGGGGTGGGGACAGGGGCGTCAGCTAATGAAAAACTGTTTTTT. Full variable domain (outside the CDR3, taken from reference TRBV11-3 and TRBJ1-4): EAGVVQSPRYKIIEKKQPVAFWCNPISGHNTLYWYLQNLGQGPELLIRYENEEAVDDSQLPKDRFSAERLKGVDSTLKIQPAELGDSAVYLCASSLGVGTGASANEKLFFGSGTQLSVL.

The chain employs TRBV18 and TRBJ1-6; TRBD1 matches 7 bases. The V gene end was trimmed by 4 bases and the J gene end by 6 bases; junction bases not matched to a gene: 9. This CDR3 comprises 16 residues. The germline V gene has CDR1 KGHSH and CDR2 LQKENI. The CDR3 DNA reads as TGTGCCAGCTCACGGGGGACAGACCCAGCTAATTCACCCCTCCACTTT. Protein sequence: CASSRGTDPANSPLHF.

In its sample, this clone was seen a few times. The chain employs TRBV3-1 (or the pseudogene TRBV3-2) and TRBJ2-2; 7 nucleotides align to TRBD1. Germline CDR1 is LGHDT and CDR2 is YNNKEL (reference sequence). The CDR3 covers 17 residues. After removal of 5 bases from V and 0 bases from J, the junction contained 9 bases not matched to a gene. The CDR3 reads CASSNQRGGANTGELFF. CDR3 DNA sequence: TGTGCCAGCAGCAACCAAAGAGGGGGCGCGAACACCGGGGAGCTGTTTTTT.

This chain uses TRBV5-5 with TRBJ1-6, with D possibly being TRBD1 (5 bases). This CDR3 region has 18 residues. Between the trimmed V and J ends, which lost 3 bases and 7 bases, there was a span of 23 bases. CDR1 SGHKS and CDR2 YYEKEE come from the germline V gene (reference sequence). The CDR3 DNA sequence: TGTGCCAGCAGCTACGATACTACAGGAAGGGCTGGGAATTCACCCCTCCACTTT. This codes for CASSYDTTGRAGNSPLHF.

The rearrangement links TRBV5-6 to TRBJ2-5; TRBD2 aligns across 7 bases. Losses at the gene ends were 4 bases for V and 4 bases for J; bases not matched to a gene: 7. The CDR3 sequence is 14 residues long. Germline CDR1 reads SGHDT; CDR2 reads YYEEEE. CDR3 sequence: CASSQTSGGETQYF. The CDR3 bases are TGTGCCAGCAGCCAAACGTCGGGGGGAGAGACCCAGTACTTC.

CDR3: CASSLPGQGGKQFF. The CDR3 bases are TGTGCCAGCAGCTTACCGGGACAGGGTGGGAAGCAGTTCTTC. The chain carries TRBV7-3 and TRBJ2-1, with 9 positions matching TRBD1. V gave up 2 bases and J gave up 11 bases; unmatched junction bases: 7. The CDR3 length is 14 residues. The germline V gene has CDR1 SGHTA and CDR2 FQGTGA.

The chain employs TRBV7-2 and TRBJ1-2; D uncertain. This CDR3 is 13 amino acids long. V lost 4 bases, J lost 4 bases, and 10 bases lay in between. From germline, CDR1 is SGHTA and CDR2 FQGNSA. Written as DNA, the CDR3 is TGTGCCAGCAGCTCGATAATACTCTATGGCTACACCTTC. Its translation is CASSSIILYGYTF.

This clone was seen only a few times. The chain joins TRBV4-3 to TRBJ2-5; maybe TRBD1 (6 bases). Between the trimmed V and J ends, which lost 0 bases and 4 bases, there was a span of 12 bases. The CDR3 covers 15 residues. Germline lookup yields CDR1 LGHNA and CDR2 YSLEER. This CDR3 is CASSQDQGPRETQYF. The CDR3 region has the DNA TGCGCCAGCAGCCAAGATCAGGGGCCCAGAGAGACCCAGTACTTC.

This clone was counted once. The chain joins TRBV4-1 to TRBJ2-2, with D perhaps matching TRBD1 (6 bases). The ends were cut back, 4 bases at V and 2 bases at J, with 14 bases in the middle. The germline V gene has CDR1 MGHRA and CDR2 YSYEKL. This CDR3 spans 16 amino acids. The CDR3 spells CASSRTGTPNTGELFF. DNA of the CDR3: TGCGCCAGCAGCCGAACCGGGACACCTAACACCGGGGAGCTGTTTTTT.

This chain connects TRBV6-1 to TRBJ1-1; D unresolved. The germline gives CDR1 MNHNS, CDR2 SASEGT. The length of the CDR3 is 13 residues. The germline V and J ends were trimmed by 2 bases and 11 bases, with 15 bases remaining between them. The DNA of the CDR3 is TGTGCCAGCAGTGAAACAAGGGCCGAAGAGGCTTTCTTT. Translating gives CASSETRAEEAFF.

The table lists this clone with a count of one. The gene calls are TRBV5-1 and TRBJ1-2, with no clear D. With 4 bases removed from V and 4 bases from J, the gap between germline ends came to 14 bases. The CDR3 is 14 amino acids. CDR1 is SGHRS and CDR2 is YFSETQ in the germline V gene. The DNA for the CDR3 is TGCGCCAGCAGCGTGGATTCTGTAACCTATGGCTACACCTTC. This sequence encodes CASSVDSVTYGYTF.

The V gene is TRBV23-1, the J gene TRBJ1-5; unclear D gene. TRBV23-1 is noted as an ORF with a role that remains uncertain. V was clipped by 2 bases and J by 3 bases, with 11 bases between them. The CDR3 length is 15 residues. The CDR3 region has the DNA TGCGCCAGCAGTCAAAATGTTGGGAACAATCAGCCCCAGCATTTT. Protein: CASSQNVGNNQPQHF.

The chain combines TRBV7-2 with TRBJ2-7; D perhaps matches TRBD2 (5 bases). The V and J ends lost 2 bases and 3 bases respectively, with 11 bases between them. CDR1 and CDR2 (germline): SGHTA, FQGNSA. This CDR3 is 14 amino acids long. For the CDR3, the DNA is TGTGCCAGCAGCTTACAGTCGGGGTACTACGAGCAGTACTTC. The encoded protein is CASSLQSGYYEQYF.